Presented here are 11 T cell receptor beta chains from one specimen sequenced in a study of beta chain features in type 1 diabetes. The sequenced template was cDNA made from the entire isolated RNA. Data came from immunoSEQ multiplex PCR; TCRdb stores just in-frame clones and leaves some out. The table records 400,000 to 600,000 clones, roughly 31% of them present only once. Sequencing was done on a sample of naive CD4+ T cells from blood. These receptors were obtained from a man aged 18-30 years in good health.

The gene calls are TRBV7-9 and TRBJ2-1; tentatively, D is TRBD2 (5 bases). CDR3 length equals 14 residues. V was trimmed by 0 bases and J by 7 bases, leaving 10 bases between them. Germline CDR1 is SEHNR and CDR2 is FQNEAQ (reference sequence). The CDR3 spells CASSLATTANEQFF. CDR3 in DNA: TGTGCCAGCAGCTTAGCGACTACGGCGAATGAGCAGTTCTTC.

This clone was recorded once. The V gene is TRBV7-2, the J gene TRBJ2-7; TRBD2 agrees at 10 bases. Germline lookup yields CDR1 SGHTA and CDR2 FQGNSA. The CDR3 sequence is 15 residues long. V lost 1 base and J lost 2; bases outside the gene matches: 2. CDR3 loop: CASSLEGLATYEQYF. CDR3 DNA: TGTGCCAGCAGCTTAGAGGGACTAGCGACCTACGAGCAGTACTTC.

This clone was observed a few times. The V and J genes are TRBV25-1 and TRBJ2-7; D is undetermined. The CDR3 has 11 residues. Between the trimmed V and J ends, which lost 5 bases and 4 bases, there was a span of 6 bases. From germline, CDR1 is MGHDK and CDR2 SYGVNS. The CDR3 reads CASSHGYEQYF. CDR3 DNA sequence: TGTGCCAGCAGTCACGGGTACGAGCAGTACTTC.

The chain couples TRBV29-1 to TRBJ2-1; the match to TRBD1 covers 7 bases. Germline lookup yields CDR1 SQVTM and CDR2 ANQGSEA. Trimming removed 4 bases from V and 9 bases from J; junction bases left unmatched: 3. The CDR3 consists of 11 residues. The CDR3 sequence: CSVGQGGEQFF. The CDR3 DNA sequence: TGCAGCGTTGGACAGGGCGGTGAGCAGTTCTTC.

The chain couples TRBV29-1 to TRBJ2-2, with no clear D. Germline V lookup: CDR1 SQVTM, CDR2 ANQGSEA. The CDR3 extends over 11 amino acids. V lost 7 bases and J 4 bases, leaving 7 bases between the germline ends. The CDR3 loop is CSGLITGELFF. In DNA form, the CDR3 reads TGCAGCGGCCTAATCACCGGGGAGCTGTTTTTT.

This clone came up a few times. The sample contains more than one DNA sequence encoding this CDR3. This sequence joins TRBV5-1 and TRBJ2-1; D is unclear. The germline V gene has CDR1 SGHRS and CDR2 YFSETQ. The germline V and J ends were trimmed by 0 bases and 7 bases, with 5 bases remaining between them. There are 12 residues in the CDR3. The CDR3 region has the DNA TGCGCCAGCAGCTTGGACCTAAATGAGCAGTTCTTC. It is translated as CASSLDLNEQFF.

Only a few counts were recorded for this clone. V is TRBV7-9 and J is TRBJ1-4; tentative D call: TRBD1 (5 bases). V was shortened by 5 bases and J by 5 bases, with 12 bases between the two germline ends. This CDR3 contains 14 residues. The germline gives CDR1 SEHNR, CDR2 FQNEAQ (reference sequence). CDR3 sequence (DNA): TGTGCCAGCAGCCGAGACGGGGGGAATGAAAAACTGTTTTTT. As protein: CASSRDGGNEKLFF. The whole variable domain, remainder taken from reference TRBV7-9 and TRBJ1-4, is DTGVSQNPRHKITKRGQNVTFRCDPISEHNRLYWYRQTLGQGPEFLTYFQNEAQLEKSRLLSDRFSAERPKGSFSTLEIQRTEQGDSAMYLCASSRDGGNEKLFFGSGTQLSVL.

This clone has a handful of counts. This chain uses TRBV9 with TRBJ1-3, with D possibly TRBD1 on 6 matching bases. V was shortened by 0 bases and J by 2 bases, with 9 bases between the two germline ends. CDR3 length: 15 amino acids. Germline CDR1 reads SGDLS; CDR2 reads YYNGEE. CDR3 nucleotides: TGTGCCAGCAGCGTAGATACAGGGACTGGAAACACCATATATTTT. Its protein is CASSVDTGTGNTIYF. The full variable domain, completed using reference TRBV9 and TRBJ1-3, is DSGVTQTPKHLITATGQRVTLRCSPRSGDLSVYWYQQSLDQGLQFLIQYYNGEERAKGNILERFSAQQFPDLHSELNLSSLELGDSALYFCASSVDTGTGNTIYFGEGSWLTVV.

In its sample, this clone was seen a few times. The V gene is TRBV30, the J gene TRBJ2-1; unclear D gene. This CDR3 has 11 residues. The V end was cut by 2 bases, the J end by 8 bases, with 7 bases between. Per germline, CDR1 GTSNPN and CDR2 SVGIG (reference sequence). The CDR3 DNA sequence: TGTGCCTGGAGTCGAGTAGATGAGCAGTTCTTC. This sequence encodes CAWSRVDEQFF. The variable domain in full, completed from reference TRBV30 and TRBJ2-1, reads SQTIHQWPATLVQPVGSPLSLECTVEGTSNPNLYWYRQAAGRGLQLLFYSVGIGQISSEVPQNLSASRPQDRQFILSSKKLLLSDSGFYLCAWSRVDEQFFGPGTRLTVL.

Comments on this clone: The junction departs from the called germline gene at one end, perhaps through a read error. This chain joins TRBV7-2 and TRBJ2-5; D assignment may be TRBD1 or TRBD2 (6 bases each). The CDR3 runs 14 residues. Germline V gene lookup returns CDR1 SGHTA and CDR2 FQGNSA. This CDR3 is CASSLLGGQGTQYF. CDR3 DNA sequence: TGTGCCAGCAGCTTATTGGGGGGACAAGGGACCCAGTACTTC. Complete variable domain (other parts from reference TRBV7-2 and TRBJ2-5): GAGVSQSPSNKVTEKGKDVELRCDPISGHTALYWYRQSLGQGLEFLIYFQGNSAPDKSGLPSDRFSAERTGGSVSTLTIQRTQQEDSAVYLCASSLLGGQGTQYFGPGTRLLVL.

The V gene is TRBV5-1, the J gene TRBJ2-5; D gene ambiguous. The CDR3 contains 12 residues. V lost 2 bases and J lost 3, with 5 bases in between. The germline CDR1 and CDR2 sequences are SGHRS and YFSETQ. CDR3 DNA: TGCGCCAGCAGCTTTGTGGAAGAGACCCAGTACTTC. Amino acids: CASSFVEETQYF.